This TCR beta chain was obtained from a study of patients and donors after allogeneic stem cell transplantation. Germline V CDR1 and CDR2: KGHSH, LQKENI. The CDR3 sequence is 14 residues long. V was pared by 4 bases and J by 1 base, with 3 bases of the junction left unmatched. TCRdb independently ran MiXCR on the RT-PCR reads; one entry per CDR3 protein. The table shows under 200,000 distinct CDR3 sequences, with more than 20% occurring only once. In its sample, this clonotype was seen many times. This sequence was found in a human donor who was either an allogeneic HSCT recipient or a stem cell or donor lymphocyte infusion donor (not recorded which). It is not recorded whose cells these are; they may come from a transplant donor. The sequenced material came from blood, either unsorted or a sorted T cell fraction (not recorded which). This sequence joins TRBV18 and TRBJ1-1; TRBD1 matches at 7 bases. CDR3 DNA sequence: TGTGCCAGCTCACTCCGGACAGGGAACACTGAAGCTTTCTTT. It translates to CASSLRTGNTEAFF.